This TCR beta chain was obtained from a study of blood T cell repertoires in COVID-19. Study background: Samples came from the United States, Italy and Spain, spanning acute and convalescent COVID-19. From T cells, B-cell-depleted T cells, or PBMCs came the material, which was cDNA or gDNA.

In the authors' workflow: Quantification of nucleated cells was approximated via reference gene primer amplification. The protocol was immunoSEQ multiplex PCR, while the TCRdb copy is restricted to in-frame clones and leaves out a portion. D and trimming come from the DNA, and the V and J calls and clone size come from that table. The sample yields hundreds of thousands of clones, over 65% seen once. Trimming took 5 bases from V and 7 from J; bases not matched to a gene: 4. CDR3 length: 12 residues. This chain uses TRBV12-3 or TRBV12-4 with TRBJ2-7; 8 nucleotides match TRBD2. The sample consisted of peripheral blood. The clonotype originates from a woman aged 80 or older with acute or convalescent COVID-19. The CDR3 coding sequence is TGTGCCAGCAGTGAGCGACTAGCGGAGCAGTACTTC. It translates to CASSERLAEQYF.